The 27 T cell receptor beta chains given below trace back to one sample, sequenced in a study of a mutant IDH1 vaccine in newly diagnosed glioma (dated by TCRdb to the early 2020s). Their antigens remain unidentified. The library relied on the immunoSEQ multiplex PCR assay. Drawn from immuneACCESS, this table holds only the in-frame rearrangements with V and J called that TCRdb kept. Clones are partly lost; checked studies trace under half to an unresolved V gene and leave the rest unexplained. This sample lists 60,000 to 65,000 clones; roughly 80% were detected once. Roughly 4.5% of the sample rests with the top ten. The time point tag for this specimen amounts to: week 35, safety follow-up. A 20-mer mutant IDH1 peptide at 300 micrograms in Montanide made up each vaccine dose, which was injected subcutaneously together with topical imiquimod. The material was PBMCs, obtained from a glioma patient whose treatment included an IDH1 peptide vaccine. These receptors were collected from a man younger than 40 with glioma.

On this clone itself: Other DNA sequences in the sample encode the same CDR3. This chain joins TRBV30 and TRBJ1-5; no clear D. Trimming cost V 2 bases and J 0 bases, with 5 bases left between them. CDR1 is GTSNPN, CDR2 SVGIG, per germline (reference sequence). This CDR3 region has 13 residues. The CDR3 sequence is CAWSQDSNQPQHF. The CDR3 DNA follows: TGTGCCTGGAGTCAAGATAGCAATCAGCCCCAGCATTTT. Full variable domain (remainder filled in from reference TRBV30 and TRBJ1-5): SQTIHQWPATLVQPVGSPLSLECTVEGTSNPNLYWYRQAAGRGLQLLFYSVGIGQISSEVPQNLSASRPQDRQFILSSKKLLLSDSGFYLCAWSQDSNQPQHFGDGTRLSIL.

This CDR3 reads CASSIASGQLYNSPLHF. CDR3 coding DNA: TGTGCCAGTAGTATAGCATCCGGACAGCTCTATAATTCACCCCTCCACTTT. The chain couples TRBV19 to TRBJ1-6; D might be TRBD1 (6 bases). V was trimmed by 1 base and J by 3 bases, leaving 13 bases between them. From germline, CDR1 is LNHDA and CDR2 SQIVND (reference sequence). The length of the CDR3 is 17 residues.

This sequence joins TRBV19 and TRBJ1-1, with a possible D match to TRBD1 (6 bases). V was trimmed by 10 bases and J by 6 bases, leaving 12 bases between them. This CDR3 spans 11 amino acids. Germline CDR1 is LNHDA and CDR2 is SQIVND (reference sequence). As DNA, the CDR3 is TGTGCCACCGGAAGGGGGGCTGAAGCTTTCTTT. Amino acid sequence: CATGRGAEAFF.

This clone showed up just a few times. The CDR3 sequence: CASSSGQGHYGYTF. The CDR3 DNA reads TGTGCCAGTAGTTCGGGACAGGGGCACTATGGCTACACCTTC. V is TRBV19 and J is TRBJ1-2; TRBD1 agrees at 10 bases. CDR1 LNHDA and CDR2 SQIVND come from the germline V gene (reference sequence). CDR3 length: 14 residues. V was pared by 5 bases and J by 3 bases, with 3 bases of the junction left unmatched.

The genes are TRBV28 and TRBJ1-4, with 7 bases matching TRBD1. The V gene's germline CDR1 is MDHEN and CDR2 SYDVKM. V shed 4 bases and J 7 bases; nucleotides not matched to a gene: 12. This CDR3 contains 16 residues. This CDR3 is CASSSTTGTDFEKLFF. Here the CDR3 DNA reads TGTGCCAGCAGTTCTACAACCGGGACAGATTTTGAAAAACTGTTTTTT.

The sample holds one count of this clone. The V call is TRBV9, the J call TRBJ2-1, with D unresolved. The CDR3 has 15 amino acids. Trimming pared 2 bases from V and 0 bases from J, leaving 9 bases between. Germline CDR1 is SGDLS and CDR2 is YYNGEE. The CDR3 is CASSVSPNSYNEQFF. The CDR3 DNA reads as TGTGCCAGCAGCGTGAGTCCGAACTCCTACAATGAGCAGTTCTTC. The whole variable domain, remainder taken from reference TRBV9 and TRBJ2-1, is DSGVTQTPKHLITATGQRVTLRCSPRSGDLSVYWYQQSLDQGLQFLIQYYNGEERAKGNILERFSAQQFPDLHSELNLSSLELGDSALYFCASSVSPNSYNEQFFGPGTRLTVL.

This clone turned up a few times. The chain is built from TRBV10-3 and TRBJ1-1, with 8 bases lining up with TRBD1. The CDR3 sequence is 15 residues long. Germline-derived CDR1 and CDR2 are ENHRY and SYGVKD. V lost 3 bases and J lost 2; bases outside the gene matches: 5. The CDR3: CAISDPGQANTEAFF. CDR3 nucleotides: TGTGCCATCAGTGACCCGGGACAGGCTAACACTGAAGCTTTCTTT.

V gene TRBV18 combines with J gene TRBJ2-1; 11 nucleotides agree with TRBD1. The length of the CDR3 is 15 residues. With 5 bases clipped from V and 6 bases from J, the junction kept 6 bases outside the gene matches. From germline, CDR1 is KGHSH and CDR2 LQKENI. CDR3 nucleotides: TGTGCCAGCTCAGTCCGGGACAGGGGGACCAATGAGCAGTTCTTC. Translating it yields CASSVRDRGTNEQFF.

The chain has TRBV4-1 and TRBJ1-4, with D hard to call. Trimming removed 6 bases from V and 8 bases from J, with 19 bases in between. The CDR3 has 15 residues. The germline CDR1 and CDR2 sequences are MGHRA and YSYEKL. The CDR3 spells CASSQTGLAGEKLFF. CDR3 DNA sequence: TGCGCCAGCAGTCAAACCGGACTGGCCGGCGAAAAACTGTTTTTT.

This chain joins TRBV4-1 and TRBJ2-3, with TRBD2 matching 7 bases. Unmatched junction bases numbered 10, after V lost 4 bases and J lost 0 bases. CDR3 length equals 17 residues. CDR1 and CDR2 (germline): MGHRA, YSYEKL. The CDR3 region is CASSRGGGGSSTDTQYF. In DNA, the CDR3 is TGCGCCAGCAGCCGCGGGGGAGGCGGATCTAGCACAGATACGCAGTATTTT.

The rearrangement joins TRBV27 to TRBJ2-7; tentatively, D is TRBD2 (5 bases). This CDR3 region has 12 residues. Trimming shortened V by 4 bases and J by 6 bases, and 10 bases separated the two germline ends. Germline V CDR1 and CDR2: MNHEY, SMNVEV (reference sequence). The CDR3 region is CASSSGLSEQYF. CDR3 DNA: TGTGCCAGCAGTTCCGGACTCAGCGAGCAGTACTTC.

This clone was picked up one time. The chain links TRBV11-2 to TRBJ2-1; TRBD2 is a possible D gene (6 bases). Germline CDR1 is SGHAT and CDR2 is FQNNGV. CDR3 size: 15 residues. V lost 4 bases to trimming and J lost 1 base, with 11 bases between them. DNA of the CDR3: TGTGCCAGCAGCTCCCAACGGGGGTCCTACAATGAGCAGTTCTTC. Residues: CASSSQRGSYNEQFF.

CDR3 protein: CASRYLKWDVNTEAFF. The CDR3 coding sequence is TGTGCCAGTAGGTACTTAAAATGGGACGTGAACACTGAAGCTTTCTTT. This chain links TRBV19 with TRBJ1-1; possible D gene TRBD1, 5 bases. V lost 6 bases and J lost 0, with 17 bases in between. The CDR3 sequence is 16 residues long. Germline CDR1 LNHDA, CDR2 SQIVND (reference sequence).

The gene calls are TRBV18 and TRBJ1-6; 7 bases are a match to TRBD1. The germline CDR1 and CDR2 sequences are KGHSH and LQKENI. After removal of 2 bases from V and 8 bases from J, the junction contained 6 bases not matched to a gene. The CDR3 has 15 amino acids. CDR3 sequence reads: CASSPATGAHSPLHF. The CDR3 DNA sequence: TGTGCCAGCTCACCAGCCACAGGGGCGCATTCACCCCTCCACTTT.

The chain employs TRBV2 and TRBJ2-5; 8 bases fit TRBD2. Germline CDR1 is SNHLY and CDR2 is FYNNEI. The CDR3 has 15 amino acids. Trimming removed 5 bases from V and 4 bases from J; junction bases left unmatched: 9. As DNA, the CDR3 is TGTGCCAGCAGTAGGGTCGGGGGGGGAGCAGAGACCCAGTACTTC. It translates to CASSRVGGGAETQYF.

Concerning this clone: The conserved final phenylalanine or tryptophan is absent from the CDR3, which likely points to a read error. The chain employs TRBV6-5 and TRBJ1-2; D may be TRBD1 (5 bases). CDR3 length equals 15 residues. V was cut by 4 bases and J by 3 bases, with 15 bases left in between. The germline V gene encodes CDR1 MNHEY and CDR2 SVGAGI. CDR3 DNA: TGTGCCAGCAGTTCGACGCGGGGCGGGCACTATGGCTACACCCTC. Protein product: CASSSTRGGHYGYTL.

The chain joins TRBV9 to TRBJ2-1; 11 nucleotides line up with TRBD2. This CDR3 has 15 amino acids. Germline V gene lookup returns CDR1 SGDLS and CDR2 YYNGEE. V gave up 0 bases and J gave up 6 bases; unmatched junction bases: 2. CDR3: CASSVVLAGANEQFF. The DNA of the CDR3 is TGTGCCAGCAGCGTAGTACTAGCGGGGGCCAATGAGCAGTTCTTC.

The rearrangement uses TRBV13 and TRBJ2-7; 8 nucleotides agree with TRBD1. The CDR3 runs 13 residues. The V and J ends lost 4 bases and 5 bases, in that order; junction bases with no gene match: 4. Looked up from germline, CDR1 is PRHDT and CDR2 is FYEKMQ (reference sequence). The CDR3 DNA reads TGTGCCAGCAGCTCCGGACAGGGCCACGAGCAGTACTTC. Protein product: CASSSGQGHEQYF.

This chain links TRBV1 with TRBJ1-4; the D segment call TRBD1 is taken from the table without a DNA check. TRBV1 counts as a pseudogene. This CDR3 has 18 amino acids. The DNA of the CDR3 is TGCACCAGCAGCCAAGTCCCGGTACCCAGGGGGGCGCGAGAAAAACTGTTTTTT. As protein: CTSSQVPVPRGAREKLFF.

V is TRBV19 and J is TRBJ1-5, with D possibly being TRBD1 (5 bases). The germline V gene encodes CDR1 LNHDA and CDR2 SQIVND (reference sequence). The V end was cut by 6 bases, the J end by 2 bases, with 17 bases between. The CDR3 has 16 amino acids. This chain's CDR3 is CASRPGPRRGNQPQHF. The CDR3 DNA reads as TGTGCCAGTAGACCAGGGCCCCGAAGGGGCAATCAGCCCCAGCATTTT.

This chain connects TRBV7-9 to TRBJ2-7; 9 nucleotides match TRBD1. The CDR3 contains 16 residues. Germline values: CDR1 SEHNR, CDR2 FQNEAQ (reference sequence). Trimming cost V 2 bases and J 0 bases; bases outside gene matches: 5. The DNA of the CDR3 is TGTGCCAGCAGCTTATACGGGGACAGGGTCTCCTACGAGCAGTACTTC. Translating it yields CASSLYGDRVSYEQYF.

This clone appeared a single time. This chain links TRBV5-1 with TRBJ1-4; TRBD1 agrees at 8 bases. The CDR3 spans 16 residues. The V segment lost 3 bases and the J segment 12 bases; nucleotides outside the gene matches: 16. Germline V lookup: CDR1 SGHRS, CDR2 YFSETQ. In DNA form, the CDR3 reads TGCGCCAGCAGCTCTACCCCCGGGACAGGAGAGGGGGAACTGTTTTTT. It specifies CASSSTPGTGEGELFF. Together with reference TRBV5-1 and TRBJ1-4, the CDR3 gives the full variable domain: KAGVTQTPRYLIKTRGQQVTLSCSPISGHRSVSWYQQTPGQGLQFLFEYFSETQRNKGNFPGRFSGRQFSNSRSEMNVSTLELGDSALYLCASSSTPGTGEGELFFGSGTQLSVL.

The V call is TRBV9, the J call TRBJ2-4; 7 bases align to TRBD2. This CDR3 contains 15 residues. The ends lost 3 bases at V and 3 bases at J; junction bases unmatched: 6. Germline V gives CDR1 SGDLS, CDR2 YYNGEE. This CDR3 is CASSEEGLVKNIQYF. The CDR3 DNA follows: TGTGCCAGCAGCGAGGAAGGACTAGTCAAAAACATTCAGTACTTC.

The CDR3 loop is CASSKQGDTGELFF. Here the CDR3 DNA reads TGTGCCAGTTCTAAACAGGGGGACACCGGGGAGCTGTTTTTT. V usage is TRBV6-6 and J usage is TRBJ2-2; 8 bases agree with TRBD1. The ends lost 9 bases at V and 3 bases at J; junction bases unmatched: 6. The CDR3 runs to 14 residues. Germline CDR1 is MNHNY and CDR2 is SVGAGI (reference sequence).

The chain is built from TRBV27 and TRBJ2-7; D possibly corresponds to TRBD2 (6 bases). The CDR3 has 14 residues. CDR1 is MNHEY, CDR2 SMNVEV, per germline (reference sequence). Trimming removed 6 bases at V and 5 bases at J, with 17 bases between. CDR3 amino acids: CASRSPARRDEQYF. The CDR3 region has the DNA TGTGCCAGCAGGAGCCCCGCCAGGAGGGACGAGCAGTACTTC.

The genes are TRBV7-6 and TRBJ2-3, with D possibly matching TRBD2 (6 bases). Germline CDR1 and CDR2: SGHVS and FNYEAQ. The CDR3 totals 17 residues. Deletions cut 8 bases from V and 2 bases from J, with 23 bases between. The CDR3, as DNA: TGTGCCAGCTCGTTAATAAAGGGGACTTTGCCCACAGATACGCAGTATTTT. Translation gives CASSLIKGTLPTDTQYF.

This chain joins TRBV27 and TRBJ1-6; 8 nucleotides align to TRBD1. This CDR3 spans 13 amino acids. Looked up from germline, CDR1 is MNHEY and CDR2 is SMNVEV (reference sequence). CDR3 bases: TGTGCTCCCGGACAGGGAATGAATTCACCCCTCCACTTT. Protein product: CAPGQGMNSPLHF.